This is a list of T cell receptor beta chains from one sample in a study of T-cell memory formation after mild COVID-19. TCRdb re-derived calls from the 5' RACE reads in MiXCR, one entry per CDR3 protein. In the table there are under 600,000 distinct CDR3 sequences, roughly 22% of which are singletons. Input material: PBMCs or a T cell subset sorted from them (not recorded which). These TCRs come from an adult woman who had mild COVID-19 (a few samples of this study predate the infection). Cell type and time point are not known. Both conserved end residues are part of each CDR3. A clone size is listed for some rows: how often the clone was seen (once, few, many), or a class if it is expanded.

V gene: TRBV10-3
J gene: TRBJ1-1
clone size: few
CDR3 protein: CAISEGTPNTEAFF

V gene: TRBV7-2
J gene: TRBJ2-3
clone size: NA
CDR3 protein: CASSLGVAGGPTDTQYF

V gene: TRBV5-1
J gene: TRBJ1-6
clone size: few
CDR3 protein: CASSLSGQGRSPLHF

V gene: TRBV4-2
J gene: TRBJ1-1
clone size: NA
CDR3 protein: CASSQESNTEAFF

V gene: TRBV7-9
J gene: TRBJ2-7
clone size: few
CDR3 protein: CASSLPDRVDYEQYF

V gene: TRBV5-6
J gene: TRBJ2-2
clone size: NA
CDR3 protein: CASSYGTGELFF

V gene: TRBV7-9
J gene: TRBJ1-6
clone size: NA
CDR3 protein: CASSLHLAGSPLHF

V gene: TRBV20-1
J gene: TRBJ2-4
clone size: few
CDR3 protein: CSARGDPNIQYF

V gene: TRBV5-1
J gene: TRBJ2-1
clone size: few
CDR3 protein: CASSLEDRGQFEQFF

V gene: TRBV12-3/TRBV12-4
J gene: TRBJ2-1
clone size: NA
CDR3 protein: CASRKEGYSYNEQFF

V gene: TRBV7-2
J gene: TRBJ2-5
clone size: few
CDR3 protein: CASSLSSGPQETQYF

V gene: TRBV20-1
J gene: TRBJ1-1
clone size: NA
CDR3 protein: CSARDPSRWSTEAFF

V gene: TRBV6-5
J gene: TRBJ2-7
clone size: NA
CDR3 protein: CASSFGPRGNSYEQYF

V gene: TRBV6-6
J gene: TRBJ1-2
clone size: NA
CDR3 protein: CASSPRDVAYGYTF

V gene: TRBV6-2/TRBV6-3
J gene: TRBJ1-5
clone size: few
CDR3 protein: CASSSGWRQPQHF

V gene: TRBV20-1
J gene: TRBJ1-4
clone size: NA
CDR3 protein: CSSRMGNGAGLFF

V gene: TRBV7-9
J gene: TRBJ1-1
clone size: once
CDR3 protein: CASSLLGATEAFF

V gene: TRBV6-2/TRBV6-3
J gene: TRBJ2-1
clone size: NA
CDR3 protein: CASRVSGGNEQFF

V gene: TRBV7-9
J gene: TRBJ2-1
clone size: many
CDR3 protein: CASSPNGYNEQFF

V gene: TRBV24-1
J gene: TRBJ2-5
clone size: NA
CDR3 protein: CATSDPGLRGTQYF

V gene: TRBV19
J gene: TRBJ1-2
clone size: NA
CDR3 protein: CASSPHRGDGYTF

V gene: TRBV20-1
J gene: TRBJ2-7
clone size: few
CDR3 protein: CSARESSLIGSGYEQYF

V gene: TRBV6-6
J gene: TRBJ1-3
clone size: NA
CDR3 protein: CAAVDRNTIYF

V gene: TRBV2
J gene: TRBJ2-1
clone size: many
CDR3 protein: CASSELAASYNEQFF

V gene: TRBV7-9
J gene: TRBJ2-5
clone size: NA
CDR3 protein: CASSSSVAFVETQYF

V gene: TRBV2
J gene: TRBJ2-5
clone size: NA
CDR3 protein: CASSEGEYETYF

V gene: TRBV25-1
J gene: TRBJ2-7
clone size: NA
CDR3 protein: CASSQVGQGASEQYF

V gene: TRBV12-3/TRBV12-4
J gene: TRBJ2-5
clone size: NA
CDR3 protein: CASRVSGGREETQYF

V gene: TRBV20-1
J gene: TRBJ2-5
clone size: NA
CDR3 protein: CSARREEETQYF

V gene: TRBV24-1
J gene: TRBJ2-7
clone size: NA
CDR3 protein: CATSGLTGDEQYF

V gene: TRBV11-2
J gene: TRBJ2-5
clone size: few
CDR3 protein: CASSVNDRGGTTQYF

V gene: TRBV20-1
J gene: TRBJ2-3
clone size: few
CDR3 protein: CSARDSTSGDTDTQYF

V gene: TRBV12-3/TRBV12-4
J gene: TRBJ2-7
clone size: few
CDR3 protein: CASSAPGLASYEQYF

V gene: TRBV4-3
J gene: TRBJ2-3
clone size: few
CDR3 protein: CASSQVAGGLDTQYF

V gene: TRBV7-6
J gene: TRBJ1-3
clone size: few
CDR3 protein: CASSPDRANTIYF

V gene: TRBV7-6
J gene: TRBJ2-5
clone size: NA
CDR3 protein: CASSLASSAGNQETQYF

V gene: TRBV30
J gene: TRBJ1-5
clone size: NA
CDR3 protein: CAWSVRTGDQPQHF

V gene: TRBV7-9
J gene: TRBJ2-2
clone size: many
CDR3 protein: CASSLTGELFF

V gene: TRBV27
J gene: TRBJ1-2
clone size: NA
CDR3 protein: CASSLNGAGRGIGYTF

V gene: TRBV19
J gene: TRBJ1-1
clone size: few
CDR3 protein: CASSPEQGFGVTEAFF

V gene: TRBV30
J gene: TRBJ2-1
clone size: many
CDR3 protein: CAWRLSVDEQFF

V gene: TRBV10-3
J gene: TRBJ1-2
clone size: few
CDR3 protein: CAISEQAYGYTF

V gene: TRBV29-1
J gene: TRBJ1-1
clone size: NA
CDR3 protein: CSGQVDTEAFF

V gene: TRBV7-9
J gene: TRBJ2-5
clone size: few
CDR3 protein: CASSRLEQETQYF